This TCR beta chain was recorded in a study of T cells in Graves' hyperthyroidism and ophthalmopathy. Study background: Peripheral blood samples were taken at initial diagnosis, prior to any treatment.

The source material, RNA transcripts, was used to amplify TCR beta CDR3 regions. Using the HTBI primer set, a first-round RT-PCR was run on the TCR CDR3. TCRdb reanalysed the multiplex PCR reads using MiXCR and keeps one entry per CDR3 protein. Of 660,000 or so distinct CDR3 sequences in the sample, roughly 20% were seen once. A patient was excluded if there was uncontrolled infection, other autoimmune disease, pregnancy or lactation. The CDR3 covers 15 residues. V gave up 3 bases and J gave up 0 bases; unmatched junction bases: 5. Germline CDR1 is SEHNR and CDR2 is FQNEAQ (reference sequence). This clonotype was counted between two and nine times.

The rearrangement uses TRBV7-9 and TRBJ2-7; 7 positions agree with TRBD1. The sample consisted of blood. This TCR was recovered from a man younger than 45 with Graves' ophthalmopathy. The CDR3 loop reads CASSLGPGGSYEQYF. The CDR3 DNA sequence: TGTGCCAGCAGCTTGGGCCCAGGGGGCTCCTACGAGCAGTACTTC.